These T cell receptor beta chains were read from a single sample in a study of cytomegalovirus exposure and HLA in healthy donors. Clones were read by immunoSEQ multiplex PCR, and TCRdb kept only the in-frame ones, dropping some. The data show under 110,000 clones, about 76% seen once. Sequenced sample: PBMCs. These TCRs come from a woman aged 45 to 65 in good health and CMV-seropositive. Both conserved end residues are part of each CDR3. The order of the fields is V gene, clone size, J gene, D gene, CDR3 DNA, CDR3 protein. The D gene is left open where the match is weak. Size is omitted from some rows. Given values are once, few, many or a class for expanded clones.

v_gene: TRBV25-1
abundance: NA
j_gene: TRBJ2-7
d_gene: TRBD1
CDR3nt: TGTGCCAGCAGGAGGACAGGTTCTAGCGAGCAGTACTTC
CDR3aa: CASRRTGSSEQYF

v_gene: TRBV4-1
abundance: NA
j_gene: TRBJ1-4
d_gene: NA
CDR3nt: TGCGCCAGCAGCCAAGAGGAGATGAAGAGACAGTATTATGAAAAACTGTTTTTT
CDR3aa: CASSQEEMKRQYYEKLFF

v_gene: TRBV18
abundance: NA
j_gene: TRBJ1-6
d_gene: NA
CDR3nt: TGTGCCAGCTCACCACTTCCAGGGGCATCACCCCTCCACTTT
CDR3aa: CASSPLPGASPLHF

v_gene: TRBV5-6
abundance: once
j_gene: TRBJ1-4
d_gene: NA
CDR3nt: TGTGCCAGCAGCTGGACAGTCCTTAATGAAAAACTGTTTTTT
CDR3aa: CASSWTVLNEKLFF

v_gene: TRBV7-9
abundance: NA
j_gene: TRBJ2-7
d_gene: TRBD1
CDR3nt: TGTGCCAGCAGCACCTGGGACAGGGGCGGCGAGCAGTACTTC
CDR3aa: CASSTWDRGGEQYF

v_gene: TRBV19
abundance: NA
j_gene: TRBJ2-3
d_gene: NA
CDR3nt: TGTGCCAGTAGTATCAGGGGTGCAGATACGCAGTATTTT
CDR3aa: CASSIRGADTQYF

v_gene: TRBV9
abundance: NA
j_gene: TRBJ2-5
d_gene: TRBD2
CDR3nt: TGTGCCAGCAGCGTAGGCCCTAGCGGGGGCGAAGAGACCCAGTACTTC
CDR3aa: CASSVGPSGGEETQYF

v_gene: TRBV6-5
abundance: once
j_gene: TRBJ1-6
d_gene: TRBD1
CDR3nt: TGTGCCAGCAGTTACTGGACAGGGTCGCATCCACCCCTCCACTTT
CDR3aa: CASSYWTGSHPPLHF

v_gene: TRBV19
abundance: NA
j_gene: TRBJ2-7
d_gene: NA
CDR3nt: TGTGCCAGTAGTACGTCCAGGGCCTCCTACGAGCAGTACTTC
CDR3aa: CASSTSRASYEQYF

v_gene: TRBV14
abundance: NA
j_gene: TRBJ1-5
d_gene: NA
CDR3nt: TGTGCCAGCAGCCAGAAAGGAGGTGGTGGGGGCCCGATGATTAGCAATCAGCCCCAGCATTTT
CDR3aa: CASSQKGGGGGPMISNQPQHF

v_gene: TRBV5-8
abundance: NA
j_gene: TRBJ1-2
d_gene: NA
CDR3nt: TGTGCCAGCAGCTTGGGGCCAGGCCAAAAGTATGGCTACACCTTC
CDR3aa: CASSLGPGQKYGYTF

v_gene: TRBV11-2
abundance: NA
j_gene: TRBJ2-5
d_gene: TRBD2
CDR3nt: TGTGCCAGCAGCTTAGGAGCGCGGGAGGCCCAGTACTTC
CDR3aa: CASSLGAREAQYF

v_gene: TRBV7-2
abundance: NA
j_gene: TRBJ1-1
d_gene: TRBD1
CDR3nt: TGTGCCAGCAGCACCCGACAGGGAAGGACTGAAGCTTTCTTT
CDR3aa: CASSTRQGRTEAFF

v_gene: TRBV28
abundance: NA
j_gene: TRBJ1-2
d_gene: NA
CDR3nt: TGTGCCAGCAGTTTGGAAGGAGGAGGTAACTATGGCTACACCTTC
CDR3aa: CASSLEGGGNYGYTF

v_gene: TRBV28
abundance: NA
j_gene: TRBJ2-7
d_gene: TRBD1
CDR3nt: TGTGCCAGCAGTTTATGGGTTCAGGGGGATTACGAGCAGTACTTC
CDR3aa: CASSLWVQGDYEQYF

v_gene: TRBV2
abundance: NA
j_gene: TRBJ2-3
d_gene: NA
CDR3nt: TGTGCCAGCAGTGACGAGGGGGGGCCCACAAATACGCAGTATTTT
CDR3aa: CASSDEGGPTNTQYF

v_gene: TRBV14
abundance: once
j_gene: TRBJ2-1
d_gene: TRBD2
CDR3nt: TGTGCCAGCAGCCAGGACCGACTAGCGGGGACGGTTAATGAGCAGTTCTTC
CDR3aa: CASSQDRLAGTVNEQFF

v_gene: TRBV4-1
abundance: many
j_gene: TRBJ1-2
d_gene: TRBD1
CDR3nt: TGCGCCAGCAGCTACACAGGGGGACAGGGGGCCCACTATGGCTACACCTTC
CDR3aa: CASSYTGGQGAHYGYTF

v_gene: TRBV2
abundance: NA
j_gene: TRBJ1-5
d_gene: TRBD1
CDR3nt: TGTGCCAGCAGTTTAGGGACAGGAGGGGTCAATCAGCCCCAGCATTTT
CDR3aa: CASSLGTGGVNQPQHF

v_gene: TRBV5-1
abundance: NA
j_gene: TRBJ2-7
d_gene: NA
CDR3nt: TGCGCCAGCAGCTTGGACCCAGGGGTTTGGTACGAGCAGTACTTC
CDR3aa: CASSLDPGVWYEQYF

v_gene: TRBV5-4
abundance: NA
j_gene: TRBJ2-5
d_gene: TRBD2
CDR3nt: TGTGCCAGCAGCCTGACCGGGACTAGGGGAGAGGCCCAGTACTTC
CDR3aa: CASSLTGTRGEAQYF

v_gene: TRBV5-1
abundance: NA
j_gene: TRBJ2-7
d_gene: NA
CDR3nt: TGCGCCAGCAGCGGACCGACACCAGGGCCCGGCGAGCAGTACTTC
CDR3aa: CASSGPTPGPGEQYF

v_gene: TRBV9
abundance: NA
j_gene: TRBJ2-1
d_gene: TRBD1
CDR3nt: TGTGCCAGCAGCAACAGACAGGGCCTAAATGAGCAGTTCTTC
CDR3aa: CASSNRQGLNEQFF

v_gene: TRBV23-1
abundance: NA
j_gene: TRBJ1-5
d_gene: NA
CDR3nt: TGCGCCAGCAGTCAAGGGCCGACTAGGGGTAGCAATCAGCCCCAGCATTTT
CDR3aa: CASSQGPTRGSNQPQHF

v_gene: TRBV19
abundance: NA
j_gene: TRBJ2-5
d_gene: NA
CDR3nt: TGTGCCAGTAGTATAACCTGGGACTTACGCAAGGGTCGGGAGACCCAGTACTTC
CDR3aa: CASSITWDLRKGRETQYF

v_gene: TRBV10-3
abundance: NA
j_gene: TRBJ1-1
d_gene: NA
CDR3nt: TGTGCCACAACAGGGACCTTGAACACTGAAGCTTTCTTT
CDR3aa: CATTGTLNTEAFF

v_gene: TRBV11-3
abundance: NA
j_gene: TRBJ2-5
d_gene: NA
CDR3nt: TGTGCCAGCAGCGCCGGTGGTGTGATCGACCAAGAGACCCAGTACTTC
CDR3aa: CASSAGGVIDQETQYF

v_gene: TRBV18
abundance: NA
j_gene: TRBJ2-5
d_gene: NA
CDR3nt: TGTGCCAGCTCACCAAAGCGAGAGACCCAGTACTTC
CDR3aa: CASSPKRETQYF

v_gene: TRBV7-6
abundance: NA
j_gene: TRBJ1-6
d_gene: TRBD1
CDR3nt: TGTGCCAGCAGCTTAGGGGGACAGGGCAAGAATTCACCCCTCCACTTT
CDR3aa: CASSLGGQGKNSPLHF

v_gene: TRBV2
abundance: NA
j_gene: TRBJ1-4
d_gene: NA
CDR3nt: TGTGCCAGCAGTTGGATGACAGTCGAAAAACTGTTTTTT
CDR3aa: CASSWMTVEKLFF